Below are 24 T cell receptor beta chains sequenced from a single sample in a study of shared clonotypes between healthy human individuals (dated by TCRdb to the early 2020s). The library relied on the immunoSEQ multiplex PCR assay. TCRdb retrieved this table from immuneACCESS and kept in-frame rearrangements only. Not all clones are present; in checked studies, unresolved V genes account for under half, and no reason is known for the remainder. The sample has fewer than 2.5 million clones on record, 80% to 95% of them singletons. Approximately 0.36% of the sample belongs to the ten largest clones. The sequenced material came from naive CD4+ T cells from PBMCs. According to the study, the label for this sample's cell subset or site signals: CD45RA+ positively selected. The receptors here all came from a man between 18 and 29 years old in good health. Some clones in this sample may be carry-over from other donors' samples.

The V and J genes are TRBV7-9 and TRBJ2-7; 7 bases are shared with TRBD1. This CDR3 has 15 amino acids. J was trimmed by 0 bases and V by 3 bases; bases with no gene match: 5. Germline V CDR1 and CDR2: SEHNR, FQNEAQ (reference sequence). The CDR3: CASSFRDSSSYEQYF. DNA of the CDR3: TGTGCCAGCAGCTTCCGGGACAGCAGCTCCTACGAGCAGTACTTC.

V and J are TRBV15 and TRBJ1-2; TRBD1 matches 7 bases. V was clipped by 5 bases and J by 3 bases; unmatched bases: 9. In germline, CDR1 is LNHNV, CDR2 YYDKDF (reference sequence). This CDR3 has 15 amino acids. CDR3 in DNA: TGTGCCACCAGCTTAGGGACAGAAAATTACTATGGCTACACCTTC. This translates into CATSLGTENYYGYTF.

The chain is built from TRBV6-1 and TRBJ2-2; TRBD1 agrees at 10 bases. Germline V gene lookup returns CDR1 MNHNS and CDR2 SASEGT. There are 15 residues in the CDR3. Trimming took 5 bases from V and 7 from J; bases not matched to a gene: 7. Here the CDR3 DNA reads TGTGCCAGCAGTCCGCGACAGGGGGCAATCGGGGAGCTGTTTTTT. It yields the protein CASSPRQGAIGELFF.

This chain connects TRBV10-3 to TRBJ2-7; 13 positions agree with TRBD2. CDR1 is ENHRY and CDR2 is SYGVKD in the germline V gene. J gave up 3 bases and V 5 bases, and 4 bases lay outside the gene matches. CDR3 length equals 15 residues. In nucleotides, the CDR3 is TGTGCCATCAGTTCGGGACTAGCGGGAAACTACGAGCAGTACTTC. This sequence encodes CAISSGLAGNYEQYF.

The chain uses TRBV5-4 and TRBJ2-2; 11 bases align to TRBD2. J gave up 6 bases and V 1 base, and 5 bases lay outside the gene matches. The CDR3 totals 16 residues. Per the germline V gene, CDR1 is SGHNT and CDR2 is YYREEE (reference sequence). In nucleotides, the CDR3 is TGTGCCAGCAGCTTGCGTAGCGGGAGGGCCGCCGGGGAGCTGTTTTTT. It specifies CASSLRSGRAAGELFF.

The gene calls are TRBV9 and TRBJ2-3, with D possibly TRBD2 on 6 matching bases. Germline CDR1 and CDR2: SGDLS and YYNGEE. Trimming took off 7 bases at V and 0 bases at J, with 12 bases between the two ends. The CDR3 extends over 14 amino acids. CDR3 residues: CASGDWASTDTQYF. DNA for the CDR3: TGTGCCAGCGGGGACTGGGCTAGCACAGATACGCAGTATTTT. The variable domain in full, with the rest retrieved from reference TRBV9 and TRBJ2-3, is DSGVTQTPKHLITATGQRVTLRCSPRSGDLSVYWYQQSLDQGLQFLIQYYNGEERAKGNILERFSAQQFPDLHSELNLSSLELGDSALYFCASGDWASTDTQYFGPGTRLTVL.

The chain couples TRBV5-1 to TRBJ2-7; tentatively, D is TRBD2 (5 bases). Germline V gene data show CDR1 as SGHRS and CDR2 as YFSETQ. The V gene lost 4 bases and the J gene lost 2 bases, with 13 bases spanning the gap. This CDR3 has 14 residues. CDR3 sequence: CASSNRTGTYEQYF. CDR3 nucleotides: TGCGCCAGCAGCAACCGGACTGGGACCTACGAGCAGTACTTC.

V usage is TRBV11-2 and J usage is TRBJ2-7; D may be TRBD1 (6 bases). The CDR3 extends over 15 amino acids. Germline V gene data show CDR1 as SGHAT and CDR2 as FQNNGV. V gave up 4 bases and J gave up 0 bases, with 13 bases separating them. The CDR3 nucleotides read TGTGCCAGCAGCTCTGGACAGACCCGCTCCTACGAGCAGTACTTC. It encodes CASSSGQTRSYEQYF.

The chain joins TRBV7-3 to TRBJ2-7, with D uncertain. Germline lookup yields CDR1 SGHTA and CDR2 FQGTGA. Trimming took 2 bases from V and 5 from J, leaving 10 bases between them. The CDR3 is made up of 13 amino acids. DNA of the CDR3: TGTGCCAGCAGCTTATCCCCAAGCCACGAGCAGTACTTC. Translation: CASSLSPSHEQYF.

The chain uses TRBV28 and TRBJ1-5; 7 bases agree with TRBD1. The CDR3 covers 14 residues. J lost 11 bases, V lost 6 bases, and 13 bases had no gene match. Germline V gene lookup returns CDR1 MDHEN and CDR2 SYDVKM. The CDR3, as DNA: TGTGCCAGCAGCCCTGGGGACAGCCCCCAGGCCCAGCATTTT. The encoded protein is CASSPGDSPQAQHF.

On this clone itself: At one boundary the junction diverges from the germline segment, which might be a read error. The chain uses TRBV6-1 and TRBJ2-7; TRBD2 matches at 7 bases. CDR3 length: 12 amino acids. Germline CDR1 MNHNS, CDR2 SASEGT. CDR3: CASRDGSLLANF. The CDR3 DNA reads as TGTGCCAGCAGAGACGGATCTCTACTAGCGAACTTC.

Regarding this clone: Distinct nucleotide sequences in the sample also encode this CDR3. V usage is TRBV18 and J usage is TRBJ2-1, with D perhaps TRBD2 (5 bases). The CDR3 contains 15 residues. The germline gives CDR1 KGHSH, CDR2 LQKENI. Trimming pared 3 bases from V and 2 bases from J, leaving 11 bases between. The CDR3 spells CASSPPAGAYNEQFF. CDR3 DNA: TGTGCCAGCTCACCGCCGGCCGGGGCCTACAATGAGCAGTTCTTC.

The rearrangement links TRBV15 to TRBJ2-5, with D possibly being TRBD2 (7 bases). The CDR3 sequence is 16 residues long. Trimming pared 5 bases from V and 2 bases from J, leaving 18 bases between. Germline CDR1 LNHNV, CDR2 YYDKDF (reference sequence). CDR3 region: CATSGGGQIIQETQYF. DNA for the CDR3: TGTGCCACCAGCGGGGGGGGACAAATAATACAAGAGACCCAGTACTTC.

Comments on this clone: In the same sample, other DNA sequences code for this CDR3. V usage is TRBV19 and J usage is TRBJ1-2; 8 bases fit TRBD1. CDR3 length: 13 residues. Germline values: CDR1 LNHDA, CDR2 SQIVND (reference sequence). V trimming: 5 bases; J trimming: 7 bases; junction bases outside the gene matches: 6. CDR3 bases: TGTGCCAGTAGTCCCGGACAGGGCCGTGGCTACACCTTC. Its protein product is CASSPGQGRGYTF.

This chain connects TRBV7-2 to TRBJ2-7; a weak D match, TRBD2 (6 bases). The V end lost 3 bases, the J end lost 0 bases, and 12 bases lay between the germline ends. This CDR3 contains 15 residues. Germline loops: CDR1 SGHTA, CDR2 FQGNSA. The CDR3 sequence: CASSFPGTRSYEQYF. The DNA for the CDR3 is TGTGCCAGCAGCTTTCCCGGGACTCGCTCCTACGAGCAGTACTTC.

Details on this clone: At the DNA level, this CDR3 is encoded by other sequences in the same sample as well. The chain joins TRBV5-4 to TRBJ2-3; possibly TRBD1 for D (8 bases). CDR3 size: 15 residues. Germline assignment: CDR1 SGHNT and CDR2 YYREEE (reference sequence). Trimming took 4 bases from V and 1 from J, leaving 13 bases between them. The CDR3 sequence is CASSPGGQGTDTQYF. CDR3 bases: TGTGCCAGCAGCCCGGGGGGACAGGGCACAGATACGCAGTATTTT. Complete variable domain (other parts from reference TRBV5-4 and TRBJ2-3): ETGVTQSPTHLIKTRGQQVTLRCSSQSGHNTVSWYQQALGQGPQFIFQYYREEENGRGNFPPRFSGLQFPNYSSELNVNALELDDSALYLCASSPGGQGTDTQYFGPGTRLTVL.

The gene calls are TRBV25-1 and TRBJ1-6; TRBD1 is a possible D gene (6 bases). With 1 base removed from V and 6 bases from J, the gap between germline ends came to 10 bases. CDR3 length: 15 amino acids. Germline V CDR1 and CDR2: MGHDK, SYGVNS. The CDR3 loop is CASSELGAGNSPLHF. CDR3 coding DNA: TGTGCCAGCAGTGAATTGGGGGCGGGTAATTCACCCCTCCACTTT.

The CDR3, as DNA: TGCGCCAGCAGTCGGGCAGGGAGGACTGAAGCTTTCTTT. Residues: CASSRAGRTEAFF. The chain is built from TRBV5-1 and TRBJ1-1, with D possibly TRBD1 on 5 matching bases. CDR3 length equals 13 residues. Per germline, CDR1 SGHRS and CDR2 YFSETQ. Trimming took 5 bases from V and 5 from J, leaving 13 bases between them.

About this clone: Other DNA sequences in this sample translate to the same CDR3. The rearrangement joins TRBV28 to TRBJ1-1; TRBD1 is a possible D gene (6 bases). Between the trimmed V and J ends, which lost 4 bases and 0 bases, there was a span of 9 bases. The CDR3 has 14 amino acids. Per the germline V gene, CDR1 is MDHEN and CDR2 is SYDVKM. CDR3 sequence (DNA): TGTGCCAGCAGTTCGACAGGTATGAACACTGAAGCTTTCTTT. Translating it yields CASSSTGMNTEAFF. Full variable domain (rest looked up from reference TRBV28 and TRBJ1-1): DVKVTQSSRYLVKRTGEKVFLECVQDMDHENMFWYRQDPGLGLRLIYFSYDVKMKEKGDIPEGYSVSREKKERFSLILESASTNQTSMYLCASSSTGMNTEAFFGQGTRLTVV.

As to this clone: The sample carries other DNA sequences with the same CDR3. The V call is TRBV27, the J call TRBJ2-3; D remains ambiguous. CDR1 and CDR2 (germline): MNHEY, SMNVEV (reference sequence). The CDR3 spans 13 residues. Trimming shortened V by 6 bases and J by 0 bases, and 7 bases separated the two germline ends. The CDR3 is CASRGQSTDTQYF. The CDR3 region has the DNA TGTGCCAGCAGAGGCCAGAGCACAGATACGCAGTATTTT.

The chain joins TRBV7-3 to TRBJ2-7; 8 bases are a match to TRBD2. Germline V gene data show CDR1 as SGHTA and CDR2 as FQGTGA. Unmatched junction bases numbered 18, after V lost 3 bases and J lost 2 bases. The CDR3 consists of 19 residues. The chain's CDR3 is CASSLVPVPRPGGPYEQYF. Written as DNA, the CDR3 is TGTGCCAGCAGCTTGGTTCCGGTACCCCGACCGGGAGGGCCCTACGAGCAGTACTTC.

The sample holds one count of this clone. The chain carries TRBV5-6 and TRBJ2-1; 11 nucleotides align to TRBD1. In germline, CDR1 is SGHDT, CDR2 YYEEEE. The V gene end was trimmed by 3 bases and the J gene end by 9 bases; junction bases not matched to a gene: 8. The CDR3 extends over 15 amino acids. CDR3 residues: CASSSGQGELGEQFF. The CDR3 DNA reads TGTGCCAGCAGCTCGGGACAGGGGGAACTAGGTGAGCAGTTCTTC.

The chain is built from TRBV29-1 and TRBJ1-1; no firm D call. V lost 3 bases and J lost 8, with 10 bases in between. The CDR3 length is 11 residues. The germline CDR1 and CDR2 sequences are SQVTM and ANQGSEA. CDR3 region: CSVDRAREAFF. In DNA, the CDR3 is TGCAGCGTTGATCGCGCAAGAGAAGCTTTCTTT.

The chain uses TRBV27 and TRBJ1-1; the match to TRBD1 covers 8 bases. CDR1 and CDR2 (germline): MNHEY, SMNVEV (reference sequence). V was pared by 3 bases and J by 4 bases, with 7 bases of the junction left unmatched. The CDR3 has 15 residues. The CDR3 DNA reads TGTGCCAGCAGTTTGGGGACAGGAATTTTCACTGAAGCTTTCTTT. It codes for CASSLGTGIFTEAFF.